Following are 25 T cell receptor beta chains from one sample sequenced in a study of T cells in Graves' hyperthyroidism and ophthalmopathy. RNA transcripts gave rise to amplified TCR beta CDR3 regions. TCR CDR3 regions were first amplified by RT-PCR with HTBI primers. Using its own MiXCR run on the multiplex PCR reads, TCRdb lists one record per CDR3 protein. Among around 620,000 distinct CDR3 sequences listed, 15% to 20% were seen once. The sample taken for sequencing was blood. The receptors were gathered from a woman in her 30s with Graves' hyperthyroidism.

The chain links TRBV7-3 to TRBJ2-7; 8 bases agree with TRBD2. Trimming at V came to 5 bases and at J to 9 bases, leaving 15 bases not matched to a gene. There are 15 residues in the CDR3. CDR1 is SGHTA, CDR2 FQGTGA, per germline. CDR3 in DNA: TGTGCCAGCAGCGCTAATAGCGGGAAGAGGACGGGGCAGTACTTC. Translation: CASSANSGKRTGQYF. Combining the CDR3 with reference TRBV7-3 and TRBJ2-7 gives the whole variable domain GAGVSQTPSNKVTEKGKYVELRCDPISGHTALYWYRQSLGQGPEFLIYFQGTGAADDSGLPNDRFFAVRPEGSVSTLKIQRTERGDSAVYLCASSANSGKRTGQYFGPGTRLTVT.

This chain joins TRBV4-1 and TRBJ2-7; unclear D gene. Germline CDR1 and CDR2: MGHRA and YSYEKL. CDR3 length: 13 amino acids. V lost 2 bases and J lost 3, with 8 bases in between. CDR3 sequence: CASSQNTVYEQYF. The DNA of the CDR3 is TGCGCCAGCAGCCAAAACACAGTCTACGAGCAGTACTTC.

This clonotype came up many times. The chain joins TRBV20-1 to TRBJ1-1; 7 bases agree with TRBD1. The V gene's germline CDR1 is DFQATT and CDR2 SNEGSKA (reference sequence). CDR3 length equals 13 residues. J gave up 6 bases and V 4 bases, and 8 bases lay outside the gene matches. CDR3 DNA: TGCAGTGCTAAGACAGGGATGGTCCCTGAAGCTTTCTTT. Translation: CSAKTGMVPEAFF.

This clonotype was detected ten times or more. The J gene is TRBJ2-7, the V gene TRBV7-2; D is perhaps TRBD1 (6 bases). V dropped 2 bases and J dropped 4 bases, with 9 bases sitting between them. The germline gives CDR1 SGHTA, CDR2 FQGNSA. This CDR3 is built from 13 residues. The CDR3: CASSLKQGYEQYF. The CDR3 nucleotides read TGTGCCAGCAGCTTAAAACAGGGTTACGAGCAGTACTTC.

This clonotype was picked up a small number of times. For the CDR3, the DNA is TGTGCCAGCAGCCGTGAGGCTAGCGGGCCCTACAATGAGCAGTTCTTC. It is translated as CASSREASGPYNEQFF. The chain links TRBV7-3 to TRBJ2-1, with TRBD2 identical over 8 bases. The junction had 8 bases not matched to a gene; V was cut back by 5 bases and J by 2 bases. CDR3 size: 16 residues. From germline, CDR1 is SGHTA and CDR2 FQGTGA.

In this sample, this clonotype turned up a few times. The rearrangement joins TRBV29-1 to TRBJ1-3; D call uncertain. This CDR3 is built from 15 residues. Germline assignment: CDR1 SQVTM and CDR2 ANQGSEA. The ends were cut back, 5 bases at V and 0 bases at J, with 14 bases in the middle. CDR3 in amino acids: CSVMSPTTSGNTIYF. The CDR3 nucleotides read TGCAGCGTTATGAGCCCCACCACCTCTGGAAACACCATATATTTT.

This clonotype was seen many times. The V call is TRBV3-1, the J call TRBJ2-1; 13 bases line up with TRBD2. V gave up 4 bases and J gave up 5 bases; unmatched junction bases: 8. CDR3 length: 17 residues. Germline assignment: CDR1 LGHDT and CDR2 YNNKEL (reference sequence). Here the CDR3 DNA reads TGTGCCAGCAGCCGCCGGACTAGCGGGAGCAGGAACAATGAGCAGTTCTTC. Its translation: CASSRRTSGSRNNEQFF.

This clonotype was detected many times. This chain links TRBV7-2 with TRBJ2-1; the D gene is possibly TRBD2 (6 bases). With 0 bases removed from V and 4 bases from J, the gap between germline ends came to 13 bases. The length of the CDR3 is 16 residues. Germline-derived CDR1 and CDR2 are SGHTA and FQGNSA. The CDR3 reads CASSLAGTLGYNEQFF. The DNA of the CDR3 is TGTGCCAGCAGCTTAGCCGGGACTCTGGGGTACAATGAGCAGTTCTTC. The full variable domain, rest sourced from reference TRBV7-2 and TRBJ2-1, is GAGVSQSPSNKVTEKGKDVELRCDPISGHTALYWYRQSLGQGLEFLIYFQGNSAPDKSGLPSDRFSAERTGGSVSTLTIQRTQQEDSAVYLCASSLAGTLGYNEQFFGPGTRLTVL.

A few counts support this clonotype. This rearrangement joins TRBV2 to TRBJ2-1; 7 positions match TRBD1. V dropped 7 bases and J dropped 7; count of bases not matched to a gene: 7. The CDR3 contains 13 residues. CDR1 and CDR2 from the germline V gene are SNHLY and FYNNEI. The CDR3 region has the DNA TGTGCCAGCAAGGAACAGGGGATAAATGAGCAGTTCTTC. Translation: CASKEQGINEQFF.

The count of this clonotype is one. The chain is built from TRBV15 and TRBJ1-5; D remains ambiguous. The germline V gene has CDR1 LNHNV and CDR2 YYDKDF (reference sequence). The CDR3 contains 12 residues. V lost 1 base, J lost 10 bases, and 8 bases lay in between. The CDR3 is CATSRVGLPQHF. In nucleotides, the CDR3 is TGTGCCACCAGCAGAGTAGGACTACCCCAGCATTTT.

This chain connects TRBV5-6 to TRBJ1-2, with D unresolved. CDR3 length equals 12 residues. Germline V lookup: CDR1 SGHDT, CDR2 YYEEEE. The V and J ends lost 2 bases and 5 bases respectively, with 7 bases between them. The CDR3 loop is CASSLSEYGYTF. The CDR3, as DNA: TGTGCCAGCAGCTTATCGGAATATGGCTACACCTTC.

This clonotype was seen repeatedly, ten times or more. V and J are TRBV12-3 or TRBV12-4 and TRBJ2-7; TRBD2 matches at 10 bases. The CDR3 totals 18 residues. The V segment lost 6 bases and the J segment 1 base; nucleotides outside the gene matches: 15. The CDR3 nucleotides read TGTGCCAGCAGCCCCGGCGGAGGACTAGCGGCCTCGTCCTACGAGCAGTACTTC. Translating it yields CASSPGGGLAASSYEQYF.

This clonotype was found many times. The chain couples TRBV28 to TRBJ2-3, with D maybe TRBD1 (5 bases). Germline V gene sequence: CDR1 MDHEN, CDR2 SYDVKM. CDR3 length equals 13 residues. V dropped 5 bases and J dropped 11 bases, with 17 bases sitting between them. The CDR3 sequence: CASSREAGGQQYF. DNA for the CDR3: TGTGCCAGCAGTCGAGAGGCCGGCGGACAGCAGTATTTT.

This clonotype was picked up a small number of times. The J gene is TRBJ2-7, the V gene TRBV10-3, with TRBD2 matching over 8 bases. CDR3 length: 14 amino acids. With V trimmed by 11 bases and J by 4 bases, 13 bases remained unmatched. Germline CDR1 and CDR2: ENHRY and SYGVKD. The CDR3 region has the DNA TGTGCCGCAAACCCAACTAGCGGAGTTTACGAGCAGTACTTC. Protein sequence: CAANPTSGVYEQYF.

The sample holds many counts of this clonotype. The chain uses TRBV13 and TRBJ1-1; no clear D. This CDR3 spans 13 amino acids. V shed 1 base and J shed 1 base, with 4 bases lying between them. From germline, CDR1 is PRHDT and CDR2 FYEKMQ (reference sequence). The DNA of the CDR3 is TGTGCCAGCAGCTTAGAGGAGAACACTGAAGCTTTCTTT. Amino acids: CASSLEENTEAFF.

The table lists this clonotype with many counts. V and J are TRBV20-1 and TRBJ2-5; 9 bases agree with TRBD2. Germline assignment: CDR1 DFQATT and CDR2 SNEGSKA (reference sequence). The CDR3 has 16 amino acids. After removal of 6 bases from V and 4 bases from J, the junction contained 15 bases not matched to a gene. The CDR3 reads CSAKPPLAGFIETQYF. CDR3 nucleotides: TGCAGTGCCAAGCCCCCTCTAGCGGGATTTATAGAGACCCAGTACTTC.

This clonotype was detected only a few times. The chain combines TRBV27 with TRBJ2-7; D is perhaps TRBD1 (6 bases). The germline gives CDR1 MNHEY, CDR2 SMNVEV (reference sequence). This CDR3 has 14 residues. The ends were cut back, 0 bases at V and 3 bases at J, with 9 bases in the middle. CDR3 loop: CASSLSLQGYEQYF. The DNA of the CDR3 is TGTGCCAGCAGTTTATCTTTACAGGGCTACGAGCAGTACTTC.

This clonotype was seen at least ten times. The chain employs TRBV28 and TRBJ2-2, with 7 bases fitting TRBD1. Germline values: CDR1 MDHEN, CDR2 SYDVKM. Germline trimming cut 6 bases from V and 4 bases from J; bases unmatched to any gene: 11. The CDR3 runs 16 residues. CDR3 sequence reads: CASSSRQGRGTGELFF. The CDR3 DNA sequence: TGTGCCAGCAGCTCCCGACAGGGTCGTGGCACCGGGGAGCTGTTTTTT.

This clonotype has just one count. At one end the junction does not follow the germline gene, possibly because of a read error. This chain joins TRBV5-1 and TRBJ2-6; TRBD1 might be the D (7 bases). CDR1 and CDR2 from the germline V gene are SGHRS and YFSETQ. This CDR3 is built from 17 residues. The DNA for the CDR3 is TGCGCCGGCAGCGGGCGGCAGGGGGGATCTGGGGCCAACGTCCTGACTTTC. Translating it yields CAGSGRQGGSGANVLTF.

This clonotype was recorded at least ten times. The genes are TRBV5-1 and TRBJ2-7, with 8 bases aligning to TRBD1. Germline CDR1 SGHRS, CDR2 YFSETQ. The CDR3 runs to 15 residues. Trimming took 4 bases from V and 5 from J; bases not matched to a gene: 11. The CDR3 region has the DNA TGCGCCAGCAGCCCCCAGGACAGGGACCCCCACGAGCAGTACTTC. It specifies CASSPQDRDPHEQYF.

J is TRBJ2-1 and V is TRBV5-8, with TRBD2 matching over 9 bases. V was clipped by 7 bases and J by 6 bases; unmatched bases: 11. The CDR3 consists of 15 residues. Germline V CDR1 and CDR2: SGHTS, YDEGEE. The CDR3 loop reads CASVSGTSYSNEQFF. CDR3 nucleotides: TGTGCCAGCGTTTCCGGGACTAGCTATAGCAATGAGCAGTTCTTC. Complete variable domain (other parts from reference TRBV5-8 and TRBJ2-1): EAGVTQSPTHLIKTRGQQATLRCSPISGHTSVYWYQQALGLGLQFLLWYDEGEERNRGNFPPRFSGRQFPNYSSELNVNALELEDSALYLCASVSGTSYSNEQFFGPGTRLTVL.

This chain joins TRBV5-5 and TRBJ2-7; 7 bases are shared with TRBD2. This CDR3 is built from 16 residues. Trimming removed 1 base from V and 1 base from J; junction bases left unmatched: 8. CDR1 is SGHKS, CDR2 YYEKEE, per germline (reference sequence). Written as DNA, the CDR3 is TGTGCCAGCAGCTTGTGGGGAGGGAGAGGTTCCTACGAGCAGTACTTC. Protein sequence: CASSLWGGRGSYEQYF.

This clonotype was seen once. The chain has TRBV6-5 and TRBJ2-1; TRBD2 matches 7 bases. This CDR3 is 13 amino acids long. From germline, CDR1 is MNHEY and CDR2 SVGAGI. V was pared by 0 bases and J by 9 bases, with 2 bases of the junction left unmatched. CDR3 DNA: TGTGCCAGCAGTTACTCGGGAGGGCCTGAGCAGTTCTTC. Amino acids: CASSYSGGPEQFF.

Concerning this clonotype: A much larger clone lies a single base off, so this may be a read error. This sequence joins TRBV6-5 and TRBJ1-2; D is unresolved. Trimming removed 4 bases at V and 7 bases at J, with 19 bases between. This CDR3 comprises 15 residues. Per the germline V gene, CDR1 is MNHEY and CDR2 is SVGAGI. The chain's CDR3 is CASSLSGSLHGGYTF. CDR3 coding DNA: TGTGCCAGCAGTTTATCAGGTTCCCTCCATGGTGGCTACACCTTC.

This clonotype showed up many times. V usage is TRBV28 and J usage is TRBJ2-1, with D tentatively TRBD1 or TRBD2 (5 bases each). The germline V and J ends were trimmed by 5 bases and 0 bases, with 11 bases remaining between them. The V gene's germline CDR1 is MDHEN and CDR2 SYDVKM. The CDR3 has 15 amino acids. CDR3 coding DNA: TGTGCCAGCAGTGCCGGGGACGGCTCCTACAATGAGCAGTTCTTC. This translates into CASSAGDGSYNEQFF.